These T cell receptor beta chains were read from a single sample in a study of response to subunit inactivated influenza vaccine. One entry per CDR3 protein results from TCRdb running MiXCR on the RT-PCR reads. This sample has about 480,000 distinct CDR3 sequences; roughly 23% occur once, and the top ten carry 1.5% to 2%. This sample comprised CD4+ T cells sorted from PBMCs, obtained 4 to 6 days after vaccination. Source of these receptors: a man between 45 and 60 years old who received an inactivated influenza vaccine. The CDR3 runs from the conserved cysteine through the conserved F or W. Each record gives: D gene, clone size, J gene, V gene, CDR3 protein, CDR3 DNA. D genes are given only for firm matches. Some rows have no size entry. The others give once, few or many, or a class for an expanded clone.

>NA|once|TRBJ2-3|TRBV11-2
CASSRTMVGRTSTDTQYF
TGTGCCAGCAGCAGGACTATGGTGGGAAGGACTAGCACAGATACGCAGTATTTT
>TRBD2|NA|TRBJ2-3|TRBV6-2/TRBV6-3
CASSLTAGGARNTQYF
TGTGCCAGCAGCCTAACAGCGGGAGGGGCCCGAAATACGCAGTATTTT
>TRBD1|NA|TRBJ1-4|TRBV28
CASSIPGDRDPKLFF
TGTGCCAGCAGCATACCCGGGGACAGGGACCCGAAACTGTTTTTT
>NA|few|TRBJ1-6|TRBV6-1
CASTSTSSKGNALHF
TGTGCCAGCACCTCCACATCCAGTAAGGGGAATGCCCTCCACTTT
>NA|few|TRBJ1-1|TRBV25-1
CASSKRGQVNNVNTEAFF
TGTGCCAGCAGTAAAAGAGGGCAAGTAAACAACGTGAACACTGAAGCTTTCTTT
>NA|NA|TRBJ1-5|TRBV6-2/TRBV6-3
CASKPGPLNQPQHF
TGTGCCAGCAAACCCGGACCTCTCAATCAGCCCCAGCATTTT
>NA|many|TRBJ1-2|TRBV4-1
CASSQGWQGNYGYTF
TGCGCCAGCAGCCAAGGTTGGCAGGGAAACTATGGCTACACCTTC
>TRBD2|NA|TRBJ2-2|TRBV7-3
CASSLNSGAGELFF
TGTGCCAGCAGCTTAAATAGCGGGGCCGGGGAGCTGTTTTTT
>TRBD1|NA|TRBJ2-1|TRBV5-5
CASGRTGSYDEQFF
TGTGCCAGCGGCCGGACAGGGTCCTACGATGAGCAGTTCTTC
>TRBD2|few|TRBJ2-1|TRBV6-2/TRBV6-3
CASSYGSSRGGYNEQFF
TGTGCCAGCAGTTACGGAAGTTCGCGGGGGGGCTATAATGAGCAGTTCTTC
>NA|many|TRBJ1-5|TRBV28
CASSGDSNQPQHF
TGCGCCAGCAGCGGGGACAGCAATCAGCCCCAGCATTTT
>NA|NA|TRBJ1-4|TRBV4-1
CASSRADRPATNEKLFF
TGCGCCAGCAGCCGCGCGGACAGACCTGCAACTAATGAAAAACTGTTTTTT
>TRBD1|NA|TRBJ2-2|TRBV30
CAWTRTGNTGELFF
TGTGCCTGGACGAGGACAGGGAACACCGGGGAGCTGTTTTTT
>NA|NA|TRBJ1-1|TRBV27
CASSLNPRVGTEAFF
TGTGCCAGCAGTTTAAACCCCAGGGTGGGAACTGAAGCTTTCTTT
>NA|NA|TRBJ2-7|TRBV5-1
CASSLAGVDEQYF
TGCGCCAGCAGCTTGGCAGGGGTTGACGAGCAGTACTTC
>TRBD2|NA|TRBJ2-1|TRBV7-3
CASSLRLAGEQFF
TGTGCCAGCAGCTTAAGACTAGCGGGTGAGCAGTTCTTC
>NA|few|TRBJ2-1|TRBV25-1
CASSDPGQGRSYNEQFF
TGTGCCAGCAGTGATCCGGGGCAGGGGAGGTCCTACAATGAGCAGTTCTTC
>NA|few|TRBJ2-5|TRBV12-3/TRBV12-4
CASSRWRRQETQYF
TGTGCCAGCAGCCGCTGGCGAAGGCAAGAGACCCAGTACTTC
>TRBD2|NA|TRBJ2-3|TRBV20-1
CSGREGSGGAHTQYF
TGCAGTGGCAGAGAGGGTAGCGGGGGAGCACATACGCAGTATTTT
>NA|NA|TRBJ1-5|TRBV20-1
CSARGQGSVQPQHF
TGCAGTGCTAGGGGCCAAGGGTCGGTTCAGCCCCAGCATTTT
>NA|NA|TRBJ2-2|TRBV7-9
CASRIGTGNTGELFF
TGTGCCAGCAGAATTGGTACAGGGAACACCGGGGAGCTGTTTTTT
>TRBD2|NA|TRBJ2-7|TRBV29-1
CSARFSAGGSYEQYF
TGCAGCGCGAGGTTTTCAGCGGGAGGCTCCTACGAGCAGTACTTC
>TRBD1|NA|TRBJ2-7|TRBV5-1
CASSRDRFDEQYF
TGCGCCAGCAGCCGGGACAGATTCGACGAGCAGTACTTC
>NA|NA|TRBJ2-1|TRBV12-3/TRBV12-4
CASSLGGTLKFDEQFF
TGTGCCAGCAGTTTAGGCGGGACTCTCAAGTTCGATGAGCAGTTCTTC
>NA|few|TRBJ2-1|TRBV5-1
CASSLEGSQYNEQFF
TGCGCCAGCAGCTTGGAGGGGTCGCAATACAATGAGCAGTTCTTC
>TRBD1|few|TRBJ2-7|TRBV3-1
CASSQDRGLVDEQYF
TGTGCCAGCAGCCAAGACAGGGGGCTAGTGGACGAGCAGTACTTC
>NA|NA|TRBJ1-5|TRBV7-9
CASSFSGPRQPQHF
TGTGCCAGCAGCTTCTCGGGTCCACGTCAGCCCCAGCATTTT
>NA|NA|TRBJ2-2|TRBV24-1
CAASPGGANTGELFF
TGTGCCGCATCCCCGGGCGGCGCGAACACCGGGGAGCTGTTTTTT
>TRBD2|few|TRBJ2-7|TRBV7-2
CASSLAGGGGYEQYF
TGTGCCAGCAGCTTAGCTGGCGGGGGAGGATACGAGCAGTACTTC
>NA|few|TRBJ2-3|TRBV4-2
CASSQLGSPSRTDTQYF
TGTGCCAGCAGCCAATTGGGTAGTCCCTCTCGCACAGATACGCAGTATTTT
>TRBD2|NA|TRBJ2-2|TRBV2
CASSFRLAGGLGELFF
TGTGCCAGCAGTTTTCGACTAGCGGGGGGGCTCGGGGAGCTGTTTTTT
>NA|NA|TRBJ2-5|TRBV6-6
CASSWGVGETQYF
TGTGCCAGCAGTTGGGGGGTTGGAGAGACCCAGTACTTC
>TRBD2|few|TRBJ2-1|TRBV29-1
CSTRLAGGNEQFF
TGCAGCACCAGACTAGCGGGAGGAAATGAGCAGTTCTTC
>TRBD2|NA|TRBJ2-1|TRBV12-3/TRBV12-4
CASSFALAGVNEQFF
TGTGCCAGCAGTTTCGCACTAGCGGGAGTCAATGAGCAGTTCTTC
>NA|few|TRBJ2-3|TRBV4-1
CASSQVLLGTKRGTDTQYF
TGCGCCAGCAGCCAAGTTCTGCTGGGGACCAAGCGGGGCACAGATACGCAGTATTTT
>TRBD1|few|TRBJ2-5|TRBV7-9
CASSKAGTGVQETQYF
TGTGCCAGCAGCAAGGCCGGGACAGGAGTTCAAGAGACCCAGTACTTC
>TRBD2|NA|TRBJ2-7|TRBV4-2
CASSQERTSGTYEQYF
TGTGCCAGCAGCCAAGAAAGGACTAGCGGGACCTACGAGCAGTACTTC
>TRBD2|NA|TRBJ2-4|TRBV11-2
CASSLDRTSGAKNIQYF
TGTGCCAGCAGCTTAGACCGGACTAGCGGCGCCAAAAACATTCAGTACTTC
>NA|NA|TRBJ2-3|TRBV7-2
CASRLNLATRTDTQYF
TGTGCCAGCAGATTAAATTTAGCGACACGCACAGATACGCAGTATTTT